These 16 T cell receptor beta chains were all obtained from the same sample, sequenced in a study of spatial heterogeneity in lung cancer (dated by TCRdb to the late 2010s). The intended sense of this specimen's time point label: blood at routine non-recurrence follow-up after resection. Without any cell sorting, TCR sequencing was performed on whole RNA extracted either from tumor and nontumor lung tissue or from cryopreserved PBMC samples. Receptors were amplified or captured by 5' RACE. The instrument given in TCRdb is NextSeq 500. TCRdb redid the processing of the public reads, applying fastp at Q25 and MiXCR, and retained in-frame beta chains. Each CDR3 protein appears once, grouped with its most common genes and DNA. The sample table records 51,000 or so distinct CDR3 sequences; around 6.7% of these occur just once. The ten largest clones represent around 38% of the sample. The specimen was PBMCs, collected at follow-up. The receptors here all came from a female donor with early-stage non-small cell lung cancer.

This clonotype was seen only a few times. This chain links TRBV6-2 or TRBV6-3 with TRBJ1-2; the D gene is possibly TRBD1 (5 bases). V gave up 5 bases and J gave up 0 bases, with 10 bases separating them. The CDR3 has 14 residues. Germline values: CDR1 MNHEY, CDR2 SVGEGT. This chain's CDR3 is CASSKGHSNYGYTF. CDR3 bases: TGTGCCAGCAGTAAAGGACACTCTAACTATGGCTACACCTTC.

This clonotype was counted ten times or more. The chain joins TRBV30 to TRBJ1-1; 11 nucleotides line up with TRBD1. The V and J ends lost 3 bases and 3 bases, in that order; junction bases with no gene match: 6. This CDR3 contains 15 residues. Germline V gives CDR1 GTSNPN, CDR2 SVGIG (reference sequence). CDR3 nucleotide sequence: TGTGCCTGGAGCCGGTCGGGACAGGGGGACACTGAAGCTTTCTTT. Amino acids: CAWSRSGQGDTEAFF. The full variable domain, rest sourced from reference TRBV30 and TRBJ1-1, is SQTIHQWPATLVQPVGSPLSLECTVEGTSNPNLYWYRQAAGRGLQLLFYSVGIGQISSEVPQNLSASRPQDRQFILSSKKLLLSDSGFYLCAWSRSGQGDTEAFFGQGTRLTVV.

This clonotype was counted ten times or more. This rearrangement joins TRBV20-1 to TRBJ2-1; TRBD2 matches 13 bases. Germline V CDR1 and CDR2: DFQATT, SNEGSKA (reference sequence). The trim removed 6 bases at V and 5 bases at J, leaving 7 bases unmatched. This CDR3 has 15 residues. The CDR3 sequence is CSAPTSGGADNEQFF. The CDR3 nucleotides are TGCAGTGCCCCAACTAGCGGGGGGGCGGACAATGAGCAGTTCTTC.

This clonotype was counted many times. The rearrangement links TRBV20-1 to TRBJ1-6; TRBD1 matches 7 bases. The CDR3 consists of 13 residues. Germline CDR1 and CDR2: DFQATT and SNEGSKA (reference sequence). Germline trimming cut 3 bases from V and 7 bases from J; bases unmatched to any gene: 3. The DNA of the CDR3 is TGCAGTGCTAGCCGACAGGGAAATTCACCCCTCCACTTT. Its translation: CSASRQGNSPLHF.

This clonotype was observed a handful of times. The rearrangement links TRBV5-1 to TRBJ2-7; D is ambiguous. The CDR3 has 14 amino acids. V was pared by 4 bases and J by 2 bases, with 13 bases between. Germline V gene sequence: CDR1 SGHRS, CDR2 YFSETQ. The CDR3 nucleotides read TGCGCCAGCAGCAGGAGTTTCGGACCCTACGAGCAGTACTTC. Its translation is CASSRSFGPYEQYF.

This clonotype was seen ten or more times. The chain recombines TRBV7-9 with TRBJ2-7, with a weak D call TRBD1 (6 bases). CDR3 length equals 13 residues. Trimming shortened V by 7 bases and J by 6 bases, and 16 bases separated the two germline ends. The V gene's germline CDR1 is SEHNR and CDR2 FQNEAQ (reference sequence). The CDR3 DNA reads TGTGCCAGCACCCGCAAAGGGGGTGGCGAGCAGTACTTC. Amino acid sequence: CASTRKGGGEQYF.

This clonotype came up many times. V gene TRBV20-1 combines with J gene TRBJ2-1; the match to TRBD2 covers 14 bases. The CDR3 extends over 13 amino acids. V lost 5 bases, J lost 9 bases, and 3 bases stayed unmatched. CDR1 and CDR2 from the germline V gene are DFQATT and SNEGSKA (reference sequence). Here the CDR3 reads CSAGTSGGSEQFF. The CDR3, as DNA: TGCAGTGCTGGGACTAGCGGGGGCAGTGAGCAGTTCTTC.

This clonotype has a count of ten or more. The CDR3 sequence is CSLSSGGAWDTQYF. The CDR3 nucleotides are TGCAGTCTAAGTAGCGGGGGGGCGTGGGATACGCAGTATTTT. The chain recombines TRBV20-1 with TRBJ2-3, with 11 bases that match TRBD2. V lost 8 bases, J lost 6 bases, and 10 bases stayed unmatched. Germline CDR1 is DFQATT and CDR2 is SNEGSKA (reference sequence). This CDR3 has 14 amino acids.

This clonotype was counted at least ten times. This chain joins TRBV29-1 and TRBJ1-2; D remains unclear. Germline CDR1 SQVTM, CDR2 ANQGSEA. The CDR3 sequence is 14 residues long. Trimming stripped 7 bases from V and 8 bases from J, with 23 bases between. The CDR3 protein is CSADLARALTGYTF. As DNA, the CDR3 is TGCAGCGCCGATTTGGCCCGGGCCTTGACCGGCTACACCTTC. The whole variable domain, remainder taken from reference TRBV29-1 and TRBJ1-2, is SAVISQKPSRDICQRGTSLTIQCQVDSQVTMMFWYRQQPGQSLTLIATANQGSEATYESGFVIDKFPISRPNLTFSTLTVSNMSPEDSSIYLCSADLARALTGYTFGSGTRLTVV.

This chain connects TRBV7-9 to TRBJ2-2; D is tentatively TRBD1 or TRBD2 (5 bases each). CDR3 length: 16 amino acids. Germline lookup yields CDR1 SEHNR and CDR2 FQNEAQ (reference sequence). Trimming shortened V by 3 bases and J by 4 bases, and 15 bases separated the two germline ends. The CDR3 coding sequence is TGTGCCAGCAGCTTCACCCCGGGACGGAGCACCGGGGAGCTGTTTTTT. Translation: CASSFTPGRSTGELFF.

Many counts were recorded for this clonotype. This CDR3 reads CASSSREQFF. In nucleotides, the CDR3 is TGTGCCAGCAGCTCCAGAGAGCAGTTCTTC. The chain employs TRBV11-2 and TRBJ2-1; D is ambiguous. Trimming took 4 bases from V and 10 from J, leaving 5 bases between them. The CDR3 length is 10 residues. CDR1 and CDR2 from the germline V gene are SGHAT and FQNNGV.

This clonotype was counted between two and nine times. This chain connects TRBV7-9 to TRBJ1-3; weak D call: TRBD1 (6 bases). Germline V CDR1 and CDR2: SEHNR, FQNEAQ (reference sequence). The CDR3 covers 16 residues. V was pared by 1 base and J by 2 bases, with 12 bases between. The CDR3 DNA reads TGTGCCAGCAGCTTAGGTGGGGGGCGCCCTGGAAACACCATATATTTT. Translated, it gives CASSLGGGRPGNTIYF.

This clonotype was seen repeatedly, ten times or more. V usage is TRBV20-1 and J usage is TRBJ2-7; D may be TRBD2 (7 bases). CDR3 length: 17 amino acids. CDR1 and CDR2 (germline): DFQATT, SNEGSKA (reference sequence). Deletions cut 0 bases from V and 3 bases from J, with 21 bases between. This chain's CDR3 is CSARDGVGGAILYEQYF. The CDR3, as DNA: TGCAGTGCTAGAGATGGGGTAGGGGGGGCTATTCTCTACGAGCAGTACTTC.

In its sample, this clonotype was seen a few times. V and J are TRBV5-6 and TRBJ2-7, with TRBD1 as a possible D gene (6 bases). Germline CDR1 is SGHDT and CDR2 is YYEEEE. Trimming left V 7 bases short and J 3 bases short, with 11 bases between. The CDR3 has 12 amino acids. The CDR3 region is CASGRQDYEQYF. In nucleotides, the CDR3 is TGTGCCAGCGGCCGACAGGACTACGAGCAGTACTTC.

This clonotype has more than one count but fewer than ten. V is TRBV20-1 and J is TRBJ1-5; D is possibly TRBD1 (5 bases). CDR3 size: 16 residues. The V and J ends lost 4 bases and 0 bases respectively, with 16 bases between them. Per germline, CDR1 DFQATT and CDR2 SNEGSKA (reference sequence). The CDR3 sequence: CSAKRRGGYSNQPQHF. The CDR3, as DNA: TGCAGTGCTAAACGACGGGGCGGATATAGCAATCAGCCCCAGCATTTT.

This clonotype was recorded a few times. This rearrangement joins TRBV5-1 to TRBJ1-2; D is perhaps TRBD1 (5 bases). The V gene lost 4 bases and the J gene lost 7 bases, with 17 bases spanning the gap. The CDR3 loop spans 14 amino acids. CDR1 is SGHRS and CDR2 is YFSETQ in the germline V gene. Written as DNA, the CDR3 is TGCGCCAGCAGCCTACAGAGTGGGACTTCTGGCTACACCTTC. Its translation is CASSLQSGTSGYTF. Filled out from reference TRBV5-1 and TRBJ1-2, the complete variable domain reads KAGVTQTPRYLIKTRGQQVTLSCSPISGHRSVSWYQQTPGQGLQFLFEYFSETQRNKGNFPGRFSGRQFSNSRSEMNVSTLELGDSALYLCASSLQSGTSGYTFGSGTRLTVV.